This T cell receptor (beta chain) was retrieved from a study of blood T cell repertoires in COVID-19. For recovered donors of Cohort 3, there were two negative PCRs, clearance, or symptom resolution. The CDR3 is made up of 16 amino acids. With 2 bases clipped from V and 1 base from J, the junction kept 5 bases outside the gene matches. CDR1 is SGHVS and CDR2 is FNYEAQ in the germline V gene. Authors' analysis steps: Using reference gene primer amplification, nucleated cell counts were estimated. TCRdb's table, derived via immunoSEQ multiplex PCR, lists solely in-frame clones and lacks some. That table gives V, J and clone size, and the DNA gave D and trimming. This sample has 150,000 to 200,000 clones, with approximately 88% found just once.

The sample taken for sequencing was PBMCs or T cells enriched from blood (not recorded which). The source of this sequence is a woman younger than 30 who had recovered from COVID-19. V gene TRBV7-6 combines with J gene TRBJ2-3; 8 nucleotides match TRBD1. CDR3 in DNA: TGTGCCAGCAGCTTAAATACAGGGGGTGGCACAGATACGCAGTATTTT. Amino acids: CASSLNTGGGTDTQYF.